The clone carrying this T cell receptor (beta chain) was detected only a few times. What it binds is not known. The V end lost 6 bases, the J end lost 1 base, and 12 bases lay between the germline ends. The CDR3 is made up of 14 amino acids. This entry belongs to a study of CD8 T cells in ankylosing spondylitis. Study findings and constraints: Ankylosing spondylitis blood appeared to carry a characteristic TCR beta motif of seven to nine highly homologous variants.

TCRdb itself ran the 5' RACE reads through MiXCR, one entry per CDR3 protein. Seen here are 700,000 to 1,000,000 distinct CDR3 sequences, roughly 10% observed once, and the top ten hold roughly 0.51%. The sequence was obtained from a male donor with ankylosing spondylitis. The chain joins TRBV12-3 or TRBV12-4 to TRBJ2-5; no reliable D call. The sequencing input was blood, either unsorted or a sorted T cell fraction (not recorded which). In DNA form, the CDR3 reads TGTGCCAGCAGCCCCCCAGCGTTCCAAGAGACCCAGTACTTC. Protein sequence: CASSPPAFQETQYF.